Reported below is one T cell receptor beta chain. Within the sample, other DNA sequences also encode this same CDR3. Trimming took 1 base from V and 2 from J, leaving 9 bases between them. The CDR3 spans 14 residues. Germline-derived CDR1 and CDR2 are LNHDA and SQIVND (reference sequence). This sample was taken from a study of blood T cell repertoires in COVID-19. Repertoires were generated with immunoSEQ multiplex PCR, while TCRdb's copy carries only in-frame clones and drops some. Of 210,000 or so clones listed, 70% to 90% are singletons. The TCR was taken from a man aged 18-30 years with active or convalescent COVID-19. Sequencing was performed on peripheral blood. V gene TRBV19 combines with J gene TRBJ2-7; possible D gene TRBD2, 6 bases. The CDR3 DNA reads TGTGCCAGTAGTATAGCTGGACTAACCTACGAGCAGTACTTC. Amino acid sequence: CASSIAGLTYEQYF.